This TCR beta chain was observed in a study of cytomegalovirus exposure and HLA in healthy donors (dated by TCRdb to 2016 to 2017). For context, the study as a whole: According to an earlier analysis of 450 to 650 of the donors, about 180 million T cells yielded approximately 120 million unique TCR beta sequences and 276 Gb of sequence data. In a later genetic analysis, genome-wide SNP genotypes for about three fifths of the roughly 670 donors were used, and that subset was treated as a discovery cohort. An earlier analysis of 587 of the donors used high-throughput TCR beta sequencing to judge whether each TCR beta V gene segment behaved as functional or pseudogenic. Typing coverage differed by locus: A, B, C, DRB1 and DQB1 were typed in roughly 620-630 donors, DQA1 in roughly 510, DPA1 in around 610, and DPB1 in approximately 450. Along with the roughly 610-subject first cohort, a separate validation cohort of about 110 different subjects was used. In a later analysis, previously published TCR beta repertoires from 550 to 700 donors were re-analyzed and high-resolution HLA genotyping was added so that TCR occurrence patterns could be studied. Among over 350 genotyped donors of the cohort, an average of about 240,000 unique TCR beta nucleotide sequences were sequenced per donor, approximately 20% of them non-productive. Of the 350 to 450 genotyped donors, about 80% fell in the genetic ancestry cluster associated with self-reported Caucasian donors. About 300 gigabases of sequencing data and around 90 million unique TCR sequences made up an early release that covered several hundred HLA-typed donors. A handful of DR-DQ haplotypes were handled as single units for association and clustering because linkage in the cohort was strong. The study profiled the T cell repertoires of 500 to 800 subjects by immunosequencing and related them to cytomegalovirus serostatus. The later analysis used no new phenotypic data to find candidate immune exposures, relying instead on TCR beta sequences and their occurrence across donors. Donor age, sex, ethnicity and CMV serostatus were compiled alongside the repertoire data. The study was designed to test whether signatures of past pathogen exposure could be identified by cataloging public T cell receptors. Every discovery cohort repertoire had been produced on one sequencing platform. Both class I and class II loci were covered by HLA typing, at four-digit resolution. To predict cytomegalovirus infection status, the study combined high-throughput TCR immunosequencing, statistical association of individual TCRs with disease status, and machine learning. The full study reports these points: In a later analysis, several top co-occurrence clusters were reported to appear linked to parvovirus B19, influenza, CMV and Epstein-Barr virus. In a later analysis, the rate of TCR association differed among HLA loci, with DRB1 alleles having the most associated TCRs and HLA-C alleles having the fewest. Most CMV-associated TCR beta chains appeared to be HLA-restricted in a later analysis, and the HLA associations seemed to be driven largely by CMV exposure. In a later analysis, HLA-associated TCR beta chains were found to be more clonally expanded and to have lower generation probabilities than equally common non-associated chains. The classifier was reported to diagnose cytomegalovirus status with high specificity and sensitivity in both the original cohort and the validation cohort. According to a later genetic analysis, donors in an Asian-associated ancestry cluster had fewer N-insertions in productive TCRs than the roughly 700-donor mean. Across donors, most TCR sequences were observed very rarely, whereas some public TCRs were present in many individuals. Sequencing depth was assumed to be roughly uniform across donors in the presence/absence analyses, though that assumption may not hold. In vitro tests confirmed that a few of the cytomegalovirus-associated TCR beta chains recognize cytomegalovirus antigens. In the study, 150 to 200 TCR beta chains were listed as associated with cytomegalovirus. Correlated functional status among segregating V segments might reflect linkage disequilibrium, but an unknown experimental factor could not be ruled out. According to the authors, the approach could potentially be generalized to other disease states and immunological phenotypes. Because HLA typing was unavailable for some donors at each locus, only the typed subset was used in association tests. When HLA alleles, especially DR and DQ, strongly co-occurred, attributing TCR associations to individual alleles was difficult. Some IMGT-functional V segments, including TRBV6-2 and TRBV6-3, could not be distinguished by the 87-base-pair reads and were therefore excluded. A cluster of highly shared sequence variants was judged likely to represent a technical artifact of the sequencing pipeline. In an earlier analysis of around 500 of the donors, most TCR beta V segments appeared in productive rearrangements about 87% or about 30% of the time, broadly matching IMGT annotations. A later analysis associated 16,951 TCR beta sequences with specific HLA alleles at a false discovery rate of 0.05. CMV serostatus was the only immune exposure information available for the cohort. A further reported finding was that TCR beta sequences accurately predicted the HLA-A and HLA-B alleles for most subjects in the first cohort. Because counts were too low, roughly 16 rarely observed V segments, including chromosome 9 orphons, were excluded from the earlier analysis of a few hundred of the donors. The cohort was sequenced for TCR beta chains only, and without alpha or paired-chain data the features that could be detected were limited. In a later genetic analysis, a missense DCLRE1C variant was associated with V-gene and J-gene trimming of TCR beta chains, and the association was replicated in an independent cohort.

The V and J ends are trimmed by 3 bases and 0 bases, leaving 14 bases between them. Based on the germline V gene, the CDR1 and CDR2 sequences are MNHNS and SASEGT. Including cysteine and phenylalanine, the CDR3 has 16 amino acids. Only the CDR3 part of the read is kept: 48 bases, read in frame from the first base. The cohort comprised fewer than 750 healthy bone marrow donors. At the time of sampling, all cohort members were nominally healthy, though unrecorded immune exposures were likely present. The donor was CMV seropositive and was included in the group of approximately 310 seropositive cohort members. A peripheral blood sample was collected from each donor, and TCR beta sequencing was performed on peripheral blood mononuclear cells. The Qiagen DNeasy Blood Extraction Kit was used to extract genomic DNA from the blood cell samples. The protocol used for the library was the immunoSEQ multiplex PCR assay. For the multiplex PCR, a mixture combining 60 forward primers for TCR Vbeta segments and 13 reverse primers for TCR Jbeta segments was used. Amplification of the CDR3 region of rearranged TCR beta genes was performed with a multiplex PCR assay on genomic DNA. The Illumina HiSeq System was used to sequence the amplified TCR beta libraries as 87-base-pair reads. The source study handled its data this way. A later analysis counted 65 million to 90 million unique TCR beta chains across the 650 to 700 repertoires, and approximately 11 million of these chains were shared by at least two donors. Raw reads were error-corrected and collapsed into unique sequences by a nearest-neighbor algorithm in which closely related sequences were merged to remove PCR and sequencing errors. CDR3 sequences were aligned to IMGT reference sequences to assign V, D and J gene segments. For a sequence to be retained, a match of at least six nucleotides was required to both a V gene segment and a J gene segment. Rearrangements were classified as productive when the CDR3 lacked stop codons and remained in frame with V and J, and all other rearrangements were classified as non-productive. CDR3 was defined by IMGT convention, running from the second conserved V-encoded cysteine to the conserved J-encoded phenylalanine. Sequences without an unambiguous match to a single V gene segment were excluded from the earlier analysis of about 600 of the donors. In an earlier analysis of approximately 550 of the donors, V segments were called functional above 56.7% productive rearrangements and were called segregating when the between-donor standard deviation exceeded 5%. To diagnose cytomegalovirus status from the catalog of TCR beta chain sequences, a statistical classification framework was built. In a later analysis, V and J genes were assigned by comparing TCR nucleotide sequences against IMGT/GENE-DB human TR gene sequences. A later analysis assigned CDR3 sequences and most-parsimonious VDJ recombination scenarios with the TCRdist pipeline. In a later analysis, every TCR beta chain was defined by the combination of its CDR3 amino acid sequence and its V-gene family, and reads without a unique V-gene family were dropped. To address suspected cross-contamination and a sequencing artifact, a later analysis removed approximately 600 highly shared, low-generation-probability nucleotide sequences. In a later analysis, a clonal expansion index was calculated for each public chain from normalized within-repertoire ranks of inferred template counts. In a later analysis, generation probabilities were computed using a VDJ recombination model fitted to out-of-frame rearrangements, and the results were checked against IGoR. In a later analysis, TCR-TCR, TCR-HLA and TCR-CMV co-occurrence was scored with hypergeometric tests, and a repertoire-size bias correction was applied to TCR pairs. In a later analysis, false discovery rates were estimated by permuting HLA or CMV assignments 20 times. In a later analysis, co-occurring TCRs were grouped using DBSCAN, with TCRdist sequence similarity added in when clustering inside HLA-allele-positive subsets. For co-occurrence clustering, repertoires with fewer than 30,000 or more than 120,000 public chains were excluded, along with five repertoires with anomalous nucleotide sharing. TCRdb carries this immuneACCESS record with in-frame sequences only. Its versions omit some clonotypes, under half of them owing to an unresolved V gene in the studies checked, with the rest unexplained. V, J and clone size derive from that table, while D and trimming were established from the DNA sequence. The sample records some 120,000 clones, 83% of which are singletons. The ten largest clones add up to 3.6% of the sample.

A word on this clone: What this receptor recognizes is not known. Base-call qualities are not available, and no considerably larger clone is one nucleotide away.

The receptor was isolated from a woman in her thirties or forties in good health and CMV-seropositive. This chain is built from TRBV6-1 and TRBJ1-1, with the D gene not clear enough to name. The material sequenced was PBMCs. The nucleotide sequence is TGTGCCAGCAGTGATTCGCCCCGCTACTTGAACACTGAAGCTTTCTTT. It specifies CASSDSPRYLNTEAFF.